This paragraph reports one T cell receptor (beta chain). In the authors' methods: Amplification with reference gene primers provided the estimates of nucleated cell counts. Clones were read by immunoSEQ multiplex PCR, and TCRdb kept only the in-frame ones, dropping some. D and trimming come from the DNA, and the V and J calls and clone size come from that table. The data contain over 200,000 clones, approximately 91% of them singletons. The CDR3 loop spans 16 amino acids. The germline V gene has CDR1 MNHNS and CDR2 SASEGT. The V gene lost 2 bases and the J gene lost 0 bases, with 13 bases spanning the gap. This entry comes from a study of blood T cell repertoires in COVID-19. Study details: Both acute and convalescent COVID-19 samples were obtained from the United States, Italy and Spain. Sample material is recorded as cDNA or gDNA derived from T cells, B-cell-depleted T cells, or PBMCs.

The genes are TRBV6-1 and TRBJ1-2; D not resolved. Specimen: peripheral blood. The clonotype was recovered from a woman in her 40s with acute or convalescent COVID-19. For the CDR3, the DNA is TGTGCCAGCAGTGAAAGGCAGGTCCCCGCTAACTATGGCTACACCTTC. Protein: CASSERQVPANYGYTF.